This TCR beta chain was captured in a study of graft-versus-host responses after intestinal transplantation. V dropped 2 bases and J dropped 10; count of bases not matched to a gene: 8. The CDR3 is 15 amino acids. Germline CDR1 SGHDN, CDR2 FVKESK. Profiling relied on immunoSEQ multiplex PCR, and the TCRdb table lists in-frame clones only, not all of them. The data hold about 84,000 clones, with approximately 90% observed a single time. About this clone: Its antigen is unidentified.

The study, taken as a whole, reports: In patients with graft-donor T cell macrochimerism, allograft graft-versus-host to host-versus-graft clonal ratios were high. GvH clones detected in recipient marrow included some appearing first in ileum or blood.

The V and J genes are TRBV14 and TRBJ1-6, with TRBD1 matching 7 bases. The origin of this receptor is a human donor who was the organ donor for an intestinal transplant. The input for sequencing was unstimulated CD4+ T cells sorted from spleen or lymph node cells, taken before transplant. The CDR3 DNA reads as TGTGCCAGCAGCCAATTCAAGGGGGCGGGCTCACCCCTCCACTTT. Translation: CASSQFKGAGSPLHF.